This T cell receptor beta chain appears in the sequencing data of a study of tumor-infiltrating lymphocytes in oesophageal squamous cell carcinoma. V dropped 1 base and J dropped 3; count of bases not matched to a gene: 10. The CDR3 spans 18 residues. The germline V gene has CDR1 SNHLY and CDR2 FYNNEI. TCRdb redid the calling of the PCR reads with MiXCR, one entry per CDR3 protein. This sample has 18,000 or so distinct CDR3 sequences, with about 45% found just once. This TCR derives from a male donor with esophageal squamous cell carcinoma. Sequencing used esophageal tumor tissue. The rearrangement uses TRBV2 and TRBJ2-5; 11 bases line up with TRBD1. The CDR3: CASSEVGQGALSEETQYF. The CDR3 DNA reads TGTGCCAGCAGTGAAGTAGGACAGGGGGCTTTAAGTGAAGAGACCCAGTACTTC.